This T cell receptor beta chain was sequenced for a study of T cell repertoires in cytomegalovirus infection. Study-wide background: Public TCR beta signatures provided an indication of both CMV infection and a matching HLA type.

On this clonotype itself: The antigen is undetermined.

Using its own MiXCR run on the reads, TCRdb lists one record per CDR3 protein. Here the sample spans about 160,000 distinct CDR3 sequences, over 15% being singletons. Findings and caveats of the study: Adding up the frequency of public TCR beta families identified people who carried CMV plus the relevant HLA. Clonotypes of TCR beta that were HLA-C-restricted and CMV-specific dominated the ex vivo response.

Germline lookup yields CDR1 SGHVS and CDR2 FNYEAQ. This CDR3 spans 15 amino acids. V was shortened by 2 bases and J by 4 bases, with 15 bases between the two germline ends. The chain employs TRBV7-6 and TRBJ2-7, with D perhaps matching TRBD2 (6 bases). The sequencing input was CD8+ T cells from PBMCs. The sequence was obtained from a human donor in good health (CMV status not recorded). Some clones in this sample may be carry-over from other donors' samples. The CDR3 sequence is CASSLPPSAGYEQYF. CDR3 DNA sequence: TGTGCCAGCAGCTTACCTCCCAGCGCGGGATACGAGCAGTACTTC.